The next 3 T cell receptor beta chains were all read from a single sample in a study of blood T cell repertoires in COVID-19. Repertoires were generated with immunoSEQ multiplex PCR, while TCRdb's copy carries only in-frame clones and drops some. The table records 130,000 to 150,000 clones, about 86% of them present only once. Sequenced input: PBMCs or T cells enriched from blood (not recorded which). These receptors all come from a man aged 45 to 65 who had recovered from COVID-19.

This clone occurred a few times. V usage is TRBV4-3 and J usage is TRBJ1-4; D call uncertain. The CDR3 is 13 amino acids. The V gene lost 4 bases and the J gene lost 4 bases, with 7 bases spanning the gap. Per germline, CDR1 LGHNA and CDR2 YSLEER. For the CDR3, the DNA is TGCGCCAGCAGCCTCCCAGTTAATGAAAAACTGTTTTTT. It yields the protein CASSLPVNEKLFF.

This sequence joins TRBV28 and TRBJ1-5; perhaps TRBD1 as D (5 bases). Germline CDR1 MDHEN, CDR2 SYDVKM. V was trimmed by 1 base and J by 4 bases, leaving 14 bases between them. The CDR3 covers 16 residues. DNA for the CDR3: TGTGCCAGCAGTTTATACCCCGACAGTTCAAATCAGCCCCAGCATTTT. Protein product: CASSLYPDSSNQPQHF.

The rearrangement uses TRBV5-6 and TRBJ2-3; 10 nucleotides align to TRBD2. V lost 5 bases, J lost 4 bases, and 4 bases stayed unmatched. The CDR3 spans 14 residues. From germline, CDR1 is SGHDT and CDR2 YYEEEE. CDR3 in DNA: TGTGCCAGCAGAGCGGGGGGGCTCTCAGATACGCAGTATTTT. This translates into CASRAGGLSDTQYF.